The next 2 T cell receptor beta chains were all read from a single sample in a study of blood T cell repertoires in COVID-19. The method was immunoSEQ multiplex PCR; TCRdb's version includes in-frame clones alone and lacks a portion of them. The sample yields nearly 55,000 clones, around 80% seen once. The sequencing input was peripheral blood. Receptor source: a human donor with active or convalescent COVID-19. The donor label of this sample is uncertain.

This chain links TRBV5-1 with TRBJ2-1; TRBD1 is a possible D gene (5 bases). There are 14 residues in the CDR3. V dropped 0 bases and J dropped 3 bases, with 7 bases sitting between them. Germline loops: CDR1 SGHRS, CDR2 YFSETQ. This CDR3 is CASSLGGGYNEQFF. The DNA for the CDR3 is TGCGCCAGCAGCTTGGGGGGCGGCTACAATGAGCAGTTCTTC.

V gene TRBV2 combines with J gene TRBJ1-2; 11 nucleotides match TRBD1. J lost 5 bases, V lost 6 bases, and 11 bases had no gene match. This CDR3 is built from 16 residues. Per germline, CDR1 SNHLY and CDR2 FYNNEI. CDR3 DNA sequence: TGTGCCAGCAGAAGAGGGGGACAGGGGGGTTGGTATGGCTACACCTTC. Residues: CASRRGGQGGWYGYTF. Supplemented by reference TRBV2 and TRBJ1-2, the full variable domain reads EPEVTQTPSHQVTQMGQEVILRCVPISNHLYFYWYRQILGQKVEFLVSFYNNEISEKSEIFDDQFSVERPDGSNFTLKIRSTKLEDSAMYFCASRRGGQGGWYGYTFGSGTRLTVV.